These 2 T cell receptor beta chains share one sample of origin, sequenced in a study of cytomegalovirus exposure and HLA in healthy donors. Vbeta (60) and Jbeta (13) primers were used in the PCR. The repertoire was sequenced with immunoSEQ multiplex PCR; TCRdb's copy has only in-frame clones and lacks some. The sample holds 140,000 or so clones, 75% to 85% seen once. The sample comprised PBMCs. These receptors were taken from a young woman in good health and CMV-seropositive.

This clone was seen a few times. The chain carries TRBV5-1 and TRBJ1-4; the D gene is possibly TRBD1 (5 bases). The CDR3 runs to 11 residues. From germline, CDR1 is SGHRS and CDR2 YFSETQ. The ends were cut back, 5 bases at V and 7 bases at J, with 6 bases in the middle. Here the CDR3 DNA reads TGCGCCAGCAGGCAGGGTGAAAAACTGTTTTTT. Encoded protein: CASRQGEKLFF.

This clone showed up just a few times. Mismatch with germline at one junction end may stem from a read error. This chain uses TRBV4-1 with TRBJ2-7; 8 bases match TRBD1. This CDR3 contains 14 residues. In germline, CDR1 is MGHRA, CDR2 YSYEKL. CDR3 in amino acids: CASSPPGTGPTIDF. For the CDR3, the DNA is TGCGCCAGCAGCCCGCCCGGGACAGGCCCTACCATCGACTTC.